This T cell receptor beta chain was sequenced in a study of Ad26.COV2.S vaccination and SARS-CoV-2 variants. Whole-study context: Participants got Ad26.COV2.S intramuscularly, once or twice 56 days apart.

TCRdb keeps only in-frame clones here, not all; method: immunoSEQ multiplex PCR. The sample carries roughly 400,000 clones, about 91% recorded once. Regarding treatment: about 20 received Ad26.COV2.S at low or high dose, single or two shots; several received placebo; per-sample allocation not given. After the first vaccine or placebo injection, samples were drawn on day 63. SARS-CoV-2 spike from the Wuhan strain was encoded by the vaccine, an Ad26 vector. CDR1 and CDR2 from the germline V gene are MDHEN and SYDVKM. V was pared by 5 bases and J by 4 bases, with 15 bases between. The CDR3 covers 16 residues.

This TCR derives from a person aged 18-60 years who received the Ad26.COV2.S COVID-19 vaccine or a placebo. The rearrangement links TRBV28 to TRBJ1-6; unclear D gene. The specimen was peripheral blood, collected in a trial of Ad26.COV2.S vaccine versus placebo. The CDR3 loop reads CASSPQGEFYNSPLHF. CDR3 nucleotide sequence: TGTGCCAGCAGTCCTCAAGGAGAATTTTATAATTCACCCCTCCACTTT.